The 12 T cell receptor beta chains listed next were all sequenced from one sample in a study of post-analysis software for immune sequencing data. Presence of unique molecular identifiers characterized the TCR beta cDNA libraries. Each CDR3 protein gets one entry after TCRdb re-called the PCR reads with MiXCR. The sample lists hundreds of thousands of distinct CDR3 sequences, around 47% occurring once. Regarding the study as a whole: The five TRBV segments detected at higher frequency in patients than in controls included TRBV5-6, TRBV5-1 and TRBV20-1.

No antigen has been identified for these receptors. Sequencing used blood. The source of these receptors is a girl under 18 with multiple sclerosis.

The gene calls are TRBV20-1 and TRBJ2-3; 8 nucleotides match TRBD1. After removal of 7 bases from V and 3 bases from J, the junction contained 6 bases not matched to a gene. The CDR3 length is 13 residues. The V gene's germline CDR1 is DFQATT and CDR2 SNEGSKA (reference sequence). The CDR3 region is CSGTGLATDTQYF. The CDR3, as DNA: TGCAGTGGGACAGGGTTGGCGACAGATACGCAGTATTTT.

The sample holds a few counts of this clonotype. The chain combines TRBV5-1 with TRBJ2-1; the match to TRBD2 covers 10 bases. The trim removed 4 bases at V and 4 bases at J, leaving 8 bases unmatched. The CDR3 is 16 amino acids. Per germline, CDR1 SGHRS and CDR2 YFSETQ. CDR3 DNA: TGCGCCAGCAGCCCATACCTAGCGGGGGAATACAATGAGCAGTTCTTC. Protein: CASSPYLAGEYNEQFF.

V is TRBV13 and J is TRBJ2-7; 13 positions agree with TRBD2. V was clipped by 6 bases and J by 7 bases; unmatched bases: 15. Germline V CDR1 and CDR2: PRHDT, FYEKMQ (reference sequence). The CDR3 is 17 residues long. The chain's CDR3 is CASRPTSGGRSYNEQYF. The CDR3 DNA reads TGTGCCAGCAGGCCGACTAGCGGGGGGAGATCCTACAATGAGCAGTACTTC.

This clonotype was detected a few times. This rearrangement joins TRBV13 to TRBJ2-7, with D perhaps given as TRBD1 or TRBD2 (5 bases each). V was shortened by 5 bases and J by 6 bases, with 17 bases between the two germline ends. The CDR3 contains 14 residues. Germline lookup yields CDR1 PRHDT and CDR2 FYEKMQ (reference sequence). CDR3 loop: CASSLPGRRGEQYF. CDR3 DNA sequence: TGTGCCAGCAGCCTACCGGGACGCCGGGGCGAGCAGTACTTC.

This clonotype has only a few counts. CDR3 loop: CASSFDLSTDTQYF. Written as DNA, the CDR3 is TGTGCCAGCAGCTTCGACCTGTCCACAGATACGCAGTATTTT. The chain recombines TRBV7-2 with TRBJ2-3; D is uncertain. V dropped 3 bases and J dropped 2 bases, with 9 bases sitting between them. The CDR3 has 14 residues. CDR1 is SGHTA and CDR2 is FQGNSA in the germline V gene.

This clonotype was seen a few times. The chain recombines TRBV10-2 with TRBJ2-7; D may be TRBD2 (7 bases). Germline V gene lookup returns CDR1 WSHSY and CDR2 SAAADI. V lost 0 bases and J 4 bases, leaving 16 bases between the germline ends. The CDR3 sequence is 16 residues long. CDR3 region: CASSESGGGFVYEQYF. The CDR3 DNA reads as TGCGCCAGCAGTGAGTCGGGGGGGGGCTTCGTATACGAGCAGTACTTC.

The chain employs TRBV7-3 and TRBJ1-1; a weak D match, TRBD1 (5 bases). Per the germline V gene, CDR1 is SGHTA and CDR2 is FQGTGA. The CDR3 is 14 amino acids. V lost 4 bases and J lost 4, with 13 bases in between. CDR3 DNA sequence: TGTGCCAGCAGCTGGCAGGGTATCGGCACTGAAGCTTTCTTT. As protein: CASSWQGIGTEAFF.

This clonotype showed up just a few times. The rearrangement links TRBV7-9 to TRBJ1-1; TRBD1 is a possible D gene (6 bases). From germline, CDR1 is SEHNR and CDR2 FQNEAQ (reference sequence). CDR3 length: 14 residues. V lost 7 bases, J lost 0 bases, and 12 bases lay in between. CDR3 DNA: TGTGCCAGCAACGAGCAGGGGCTGAACACTGAAGCTTTCTTT. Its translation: CASNEQGLNTEAFF.

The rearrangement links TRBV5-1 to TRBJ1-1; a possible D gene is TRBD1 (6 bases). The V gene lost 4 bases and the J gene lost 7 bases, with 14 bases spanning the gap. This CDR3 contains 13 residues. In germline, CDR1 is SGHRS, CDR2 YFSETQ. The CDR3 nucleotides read TGCGCCAGCAGCGGGGGGGCGGACAGTGAAGCTTTCTTT. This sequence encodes CASSGGADSEAFF.

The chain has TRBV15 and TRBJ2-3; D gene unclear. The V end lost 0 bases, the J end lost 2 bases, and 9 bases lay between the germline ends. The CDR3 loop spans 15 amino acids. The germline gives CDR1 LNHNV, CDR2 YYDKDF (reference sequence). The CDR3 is CATSRDHYYTDTQYF. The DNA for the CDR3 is TGTGCCACCAGCAGAGATCACTACTACACAGATACGCAGTATTTT.

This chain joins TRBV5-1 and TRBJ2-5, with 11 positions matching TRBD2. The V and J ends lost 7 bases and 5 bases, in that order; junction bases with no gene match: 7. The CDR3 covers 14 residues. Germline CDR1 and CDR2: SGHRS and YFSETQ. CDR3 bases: TGCGCCAGCTCTACTAGCGGGGGAGCGGAGACCCAGTACTTC. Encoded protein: CASSTSGGAETQYF. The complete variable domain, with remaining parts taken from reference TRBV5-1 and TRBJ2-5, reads KAGVTQTPRYLIKTRGQQVTLSCSPISGHRSVSWYQQTPGQGLQFLFEYFSETQRNKGNFPGRFSGRQFSNSRSEMNVSTLELGDSALYLCASSTSGGAETQYFGPGTRLLVL.

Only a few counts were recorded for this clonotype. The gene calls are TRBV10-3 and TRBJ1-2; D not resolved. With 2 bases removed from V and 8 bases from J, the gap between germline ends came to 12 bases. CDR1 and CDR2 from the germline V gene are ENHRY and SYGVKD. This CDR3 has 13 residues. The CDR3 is CAISEPVASGYTF. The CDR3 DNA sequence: TGTGCCATCAGTGAGCCGGTAGCCAGCGGCTACACCTTC.